This TCR beta chain was recovered during a study of shared clonotypes between healthy human individuals. CDR1 and CDR2 (germline): MGHRA, YSYEKL. The CDR3 contains 15 residues. V lost 2 bases and J lost 3, with 14 bases in between. Clones were read by immunoSEQ multiplex PCR, and TCRdb kept only the in-frame ones, dropping some. The sample contains 2 million to 2.5 million clones, around 90% of which appear only once. The source material was naive CD4+ T cells from PBMCs. Subset meaning: CD45RA+ positively selected. The TCR comes from a man aged 18 to 29 in good health. Some clones in this sample may be carry-over from other donors' samples. The gene calls are TRBV4-1 and TRBJ2-7; D is tentatively TRBD1 or TRBD2 (6 bases each). CDR3 sequence reads: CASSQRRDTDYEQYF. Written as DNA, the CDR3 is TGCGCCAGCAGCCAAAGGCGGGACACAGACTACGAGCAGTACTTC.